This T cell receptor beta chain was captured in a study of blood T cell repertoires in COVID-19. Looking at the study overall: Samples taken during acute and convalescent COVID-19 were collected in the United States, Italy and Spain. The analysed material was cDNA or gDNA that came from T cells, B-cell-depleted T cells, or PBMCs.

The germline gives CDR1 DFQATT, CDR2 SNEGSKA (reference sequence). Between the trimmed V and J ends, which lost 3 bases and 5 bases, there was a span of 7 bases. The CDR3 is made up of 11 amino acids. Patients at the Seattle site were enrolled during active infection and followed longitudinally. The authors' processing: Amplification of reference gene primers provided the estimated nucleated cell counts. Assay used: immunoSEQ multiplex PCR; TCRdb lists only in-frame clones, some missing. The V and J calls and the clone size are those of that table, but D and trimming were determined from the DNA. The table has about 260,000 clones, 80% to 90% seen once.

The genes are TRBV20-1 and TRBJ2-5, with D unresolved. Sequenced: peripheral blood. The sequence was obtained from a woman in her seventies with COVID-19, enrolled during active disease. CDR3 DNA: TGCAGTGCTAGCACACACGAGACCCAGTACTTC. Translation: CSASTHETQYF.